Each of the 6 T cell receptor beta chains below was sequenced from the same sample in a study of blood T cell repertoires in COVID-19. Generated by immunoSEQ multiplex PCR, the TCRdb table keeps only in-frame clones and is missing some. The sample contains fewer than 350,000 clones, about 90% of which appear only once. Source material: peripheral blood. The source is a woman aged 25 to 45 with COVID-19, enrolled during active disease.

This clone was recorded only once. The chain joins TRBV7-9 to TRBJ1-2; possibly TRBD1 for D (5 bases). Germline V gene data show CDR1 as SEHNR and CDR2 as FQNEAQ (reference sequence). The CDR3 has 14 residues. V was shortened by 3 bases and J by 4 bases, with 12 bases between the two germline ends. The CDR3 DNA sequence: TGTGCCAGCAGCTTCGTTGGGGGGTTCTATGGCTACACCTTC. Translation: CASSFVGGFYGYTF.

V usage is TRBV5-6 and J usage is TRBJ1-1; 7 nucleotides match TRBD1. V trimming: 2 bases; J trimming: 0 bases; junction bases outside the gene matches: 10. This CDR3 comprises 17 residues. Per the germline V gene, CDR1 is SGHDT and CDR2 is YYEEEE. CDR3 nucleotide sequence: TGTGCCAGCAGCTTATTGACAGGGAAAGCGGTGAACACTGAAGCTTTCTTT. Translated: CASSLLTGKAVNTEAFF.

The chain uses TRBV18 and TRBJ1-6; the D is unclear. V was pared by 3 bases and J by 7 bases, with 13 bases between. There are 15 residues in the CDR3. CDR1 is KGHSH, CDR2 LQKENI, per germline. Here the CDR3 reads CASSPGAGRNSPLHF. CDR3 coding DNA: TGTGCCAGCTCACCGGGAGCTGGGAGGAATTCACCCCTCCACTTT.

This chain connects TRBV4-1 to TRBJ2-1; the match to TRBD1 covers 12 bases. CDR3 length: 16 residues. CDR1 and CDR2 (germline): MGHRA, YSYEKL. J gave up 8 bases and V 0 bases, and 5 bases lay outside the gene matches. The CDR3 spells CASSQDGGQGAHEQFF. The CDR3 DNA is TGCGCCAGCAGCCAAGATGGGGGACAGGGGGCGCATGAGCAGTTCTTC.

The V call is TRBV18, the J call TRBJ2-2, with D uncertain. CDR1 is KGHSH and CDR2 is LQKENI in the germline V gene. The CDR3 spans 16 residues. Trimming took 5 bases from V and 2 from J, leaving 15 bases between them. CDR3 DNA: TGTGCCAGCTCAAGCCGCCGGGTGTATAACACCGGGGAGCTGTTTTTT. Its translation is CASSSRRVYNTGELFF.

The rearrangement links TRBV5-1 to TRBJ1-2, with D uncertain. V lost 4 bases to trimming and J lost 6 bases, with 10 bases between them. The CDR3 covers 12 residues. The germline V gene encodes CDR1 SGHRS and CDR2 YFSETQ. CDR3 bases: TGCGCCAGCAGCCACACCAGTGATGGCTACACCTTC. Translation: CASSHTSDGYTF. Complete variable domain (other parts from reference TRBV5-1 and TRBJ1-2): KAGVTQTPRYLIKTRGQQVTLSCSPISGHRSVSWYQQTPGQGLQFLFEYFSETQRNKGNFPGRFSGRQFSNSRSEMNVSTLELGDSALYLCASSHTSDGYTFGSGTRLTVV.